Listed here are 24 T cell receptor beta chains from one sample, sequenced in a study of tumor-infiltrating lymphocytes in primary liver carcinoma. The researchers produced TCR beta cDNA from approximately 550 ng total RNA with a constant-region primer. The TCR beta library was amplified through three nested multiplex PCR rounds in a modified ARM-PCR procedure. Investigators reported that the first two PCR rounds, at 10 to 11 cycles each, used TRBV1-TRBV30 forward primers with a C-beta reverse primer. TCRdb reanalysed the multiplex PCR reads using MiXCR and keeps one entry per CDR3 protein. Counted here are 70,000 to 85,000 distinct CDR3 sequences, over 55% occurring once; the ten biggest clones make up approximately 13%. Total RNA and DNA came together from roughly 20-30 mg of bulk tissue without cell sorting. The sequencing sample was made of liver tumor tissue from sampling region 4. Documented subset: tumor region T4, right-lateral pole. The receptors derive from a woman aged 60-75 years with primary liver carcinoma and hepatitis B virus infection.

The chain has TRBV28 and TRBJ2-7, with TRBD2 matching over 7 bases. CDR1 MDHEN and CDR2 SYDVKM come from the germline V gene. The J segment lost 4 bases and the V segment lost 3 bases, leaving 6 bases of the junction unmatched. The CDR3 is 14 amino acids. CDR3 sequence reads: CASSFGGGLYEQYF. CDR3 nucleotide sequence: TGTGCCAGCAGTTTTGGCGGGGGTCTTTACGAGCAGTACTTC.

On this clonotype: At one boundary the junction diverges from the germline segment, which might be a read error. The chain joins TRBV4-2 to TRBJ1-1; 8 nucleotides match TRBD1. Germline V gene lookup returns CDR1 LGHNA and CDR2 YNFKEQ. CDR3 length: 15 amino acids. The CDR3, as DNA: TGTGCCAGCGGCCATACTCAGGGGGCAGAGACTGAAGCTTTCTTT. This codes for CASGHTQGAETEAFF.

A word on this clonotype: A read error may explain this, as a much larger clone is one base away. The CDR3 is CASSLPSRGDKQYF. In DNA, the CDR3 is TGTGCCAGCAGTTTACCCTCCAGGGGGGACAAGCAGTACTTC. The J gene is TRBJ2-7, the V gene TRBV28; TRBD1 is a possible D gene (7 bases). The CDR3 has 14 amino acids. V lost 2 bases to trimming and J lost 8 bases, with 16 bases between them. The germline V gene encodes CDR1 MDHEN and CDR2 SYDVKM.

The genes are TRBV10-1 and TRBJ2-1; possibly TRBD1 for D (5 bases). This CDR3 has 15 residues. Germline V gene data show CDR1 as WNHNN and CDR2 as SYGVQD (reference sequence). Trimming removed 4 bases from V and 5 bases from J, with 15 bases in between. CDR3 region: CASSVSGAGHNEQFF. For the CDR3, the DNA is TGCGCCAGCAGTGTGTCCGGTGCAGGGCACAATGAGCAGTTCTTC.

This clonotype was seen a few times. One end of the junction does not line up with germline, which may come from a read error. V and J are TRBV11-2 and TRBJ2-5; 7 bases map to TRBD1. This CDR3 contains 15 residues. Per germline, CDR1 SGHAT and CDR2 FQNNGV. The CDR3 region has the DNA TGTGCCTGCAGCTACGGGACAGTGGCTCAAGAGACCCAGTGCTTC. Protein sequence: CACSYGTVAQETQCF.

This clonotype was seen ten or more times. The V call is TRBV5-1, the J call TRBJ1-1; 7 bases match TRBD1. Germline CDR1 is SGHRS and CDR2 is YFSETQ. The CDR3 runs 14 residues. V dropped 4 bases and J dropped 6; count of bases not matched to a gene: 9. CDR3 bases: TGCGCCAGCAGCAAGCAGGGGGGGGGGTCTGAAGCTTTCTTT. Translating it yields CASSKQGGGSEAFF. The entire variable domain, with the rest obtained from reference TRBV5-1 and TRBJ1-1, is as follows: KAGVTQTPRYLIKTRGQQVTLSCSPISGHRSVSWYQQTPGQGLQFLFEYFSETQRNKGNFPGRFSGRQFSNSRSEMNVSTLELGDSALYLCASSKQGGGSEAFFGQGTRLTVV.

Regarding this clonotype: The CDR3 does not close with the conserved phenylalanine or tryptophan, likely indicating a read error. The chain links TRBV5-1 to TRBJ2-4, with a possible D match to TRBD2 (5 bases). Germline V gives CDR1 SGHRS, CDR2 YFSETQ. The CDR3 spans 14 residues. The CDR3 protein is CTSSPTSTAGIQYS. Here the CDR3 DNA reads TGCACCAGCAGCCCAACATCGACCGCGGGCATTCAGTACTCC.

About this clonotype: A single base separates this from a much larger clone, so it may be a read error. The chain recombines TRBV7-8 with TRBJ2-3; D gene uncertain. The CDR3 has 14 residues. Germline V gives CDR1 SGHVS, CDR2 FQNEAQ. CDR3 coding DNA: TGTGCCAGCAGCTTACGAGGTTTTGCAGATGCGCAGTATTTT. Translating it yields CASSLRGFADAQYF.

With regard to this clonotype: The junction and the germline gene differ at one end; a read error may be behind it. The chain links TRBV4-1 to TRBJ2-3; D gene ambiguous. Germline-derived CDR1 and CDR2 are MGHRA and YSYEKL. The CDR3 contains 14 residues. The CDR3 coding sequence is TGCGCCAGCAGCCGAACCATGGACCCGGATATGCAGTATTTT. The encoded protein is CASSRTMDPDMQYF.

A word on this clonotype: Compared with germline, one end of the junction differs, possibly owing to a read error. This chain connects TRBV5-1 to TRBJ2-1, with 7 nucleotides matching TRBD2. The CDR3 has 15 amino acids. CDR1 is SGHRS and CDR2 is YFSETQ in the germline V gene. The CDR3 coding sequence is TGCGCCAGCAGCTTAGGATCCCAGCGGGGAGATGAGCATTTTTTC. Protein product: CASSLGSQRGDEHFF.

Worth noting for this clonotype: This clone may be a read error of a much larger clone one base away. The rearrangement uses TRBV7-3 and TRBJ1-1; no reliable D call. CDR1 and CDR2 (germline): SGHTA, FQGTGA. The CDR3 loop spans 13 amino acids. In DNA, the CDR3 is TGTGCCAGCAGCTTATCCTCGAACACTGATGCTTTCTTT. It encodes CASSLSSNTDAFF.

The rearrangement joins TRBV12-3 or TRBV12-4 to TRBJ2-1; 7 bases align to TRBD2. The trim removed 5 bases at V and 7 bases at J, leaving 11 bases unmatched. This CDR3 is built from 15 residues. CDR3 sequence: CASSGGRRAVNEQFF. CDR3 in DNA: TGTGCCAGCAGTGGCGGGAGAAGGGCTGTTAATGAGCAGTTCTTC.

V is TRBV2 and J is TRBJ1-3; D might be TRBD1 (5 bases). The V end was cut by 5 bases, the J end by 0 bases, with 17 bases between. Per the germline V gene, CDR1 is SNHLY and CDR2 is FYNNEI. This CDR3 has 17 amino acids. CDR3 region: CASSTWGRRASGNTIYF. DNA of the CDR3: TGTGCCAGCAGTACTTGGGGCAGGAGGGCCTCTGGAAACACCATATATTTT.

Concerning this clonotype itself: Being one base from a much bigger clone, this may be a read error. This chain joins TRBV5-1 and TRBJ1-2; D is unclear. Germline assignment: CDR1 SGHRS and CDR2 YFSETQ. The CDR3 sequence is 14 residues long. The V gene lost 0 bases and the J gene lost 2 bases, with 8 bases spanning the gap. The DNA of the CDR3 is TGCGCCAGCAGCTTGGGTGCCCAGAACTATGGCTACACCTTC. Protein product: CASSLGAQNYGYTF.

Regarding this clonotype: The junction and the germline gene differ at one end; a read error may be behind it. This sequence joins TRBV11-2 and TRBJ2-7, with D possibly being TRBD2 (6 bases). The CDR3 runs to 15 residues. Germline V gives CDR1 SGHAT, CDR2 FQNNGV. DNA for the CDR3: TGTGCCAGGAGCTTAGACCCTGCGGGGAACTACGAACAGTACTTC. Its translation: CARSLDPAGNYEQYF. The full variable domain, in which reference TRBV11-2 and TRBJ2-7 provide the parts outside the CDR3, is EAGVAQSPRYKIIEKRQSVAFWCNPISGHATLYWYQQILGQGPKLLIQFQNNGVVDDSQLPKDRFSAERLKGVDSTLKIQPAKLEDSAVYLCARSLDPAGNYEQYFGPGTRLTVT.

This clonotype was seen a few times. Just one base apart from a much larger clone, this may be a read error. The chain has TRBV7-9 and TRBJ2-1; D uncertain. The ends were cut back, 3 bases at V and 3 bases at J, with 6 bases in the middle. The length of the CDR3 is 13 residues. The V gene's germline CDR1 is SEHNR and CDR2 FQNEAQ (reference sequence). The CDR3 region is CASSLMVYNEQFF. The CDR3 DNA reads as TGTGCCAGCAGCTTGATGGTCTACAATGAGCAGTTCTTC.

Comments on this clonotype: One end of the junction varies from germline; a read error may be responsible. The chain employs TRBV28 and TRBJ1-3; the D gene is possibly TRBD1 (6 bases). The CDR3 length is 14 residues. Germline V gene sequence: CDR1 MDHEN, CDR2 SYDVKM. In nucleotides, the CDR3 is TGTGCCAGCAGCCTACAGGGTACTGGAATCACCATATATTTT. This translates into CASSLQGTGITIYF.

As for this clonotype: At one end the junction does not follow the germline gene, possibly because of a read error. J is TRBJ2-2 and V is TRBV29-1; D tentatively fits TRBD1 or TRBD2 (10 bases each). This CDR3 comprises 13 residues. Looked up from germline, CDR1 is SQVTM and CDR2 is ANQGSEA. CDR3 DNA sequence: TGCAGCGTTGATACTAGCGGGACAGGGGAGCTCTTTTTT. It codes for CSVDTSGTGELFF.

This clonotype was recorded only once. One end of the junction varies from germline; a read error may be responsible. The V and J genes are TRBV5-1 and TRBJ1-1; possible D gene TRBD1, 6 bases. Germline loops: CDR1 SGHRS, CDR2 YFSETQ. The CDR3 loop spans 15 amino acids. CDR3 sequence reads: CASSGAGNRDTEAFF. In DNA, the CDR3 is TGCGCTAGCAGTGGGGCGGGAAACAGGGACACTGAAGCTTTCTTT.

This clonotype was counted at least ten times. The CDR3 protein is CASSLVPGGNSYEQYF. Here the CDR3 DNA reads TGTGCCAGCAGCTTAGTGCCAGGCGGGAACTCCTACGAGCAGTACTTC. The chain has TRBV7-8 and TRBJ2-7, with a weak D call TRBD2 (6 bases). The CDR3 extends over 16 amino acids. Germline CDR1 SGHVS, CDR2 FQNEAQ. V lost 1 base to trimming and J lost 0 bases, with 13 bases between them. Combining the CDR3 with reference TRBV7-8 and TRBJ2-7 gives the whole variable domain GAGVSQSPRYKVAKRGQDVALRCDPISGHVSLFWYQQALGQGPEFLTYFQNEAQLDKSGLPSDRFFAERPEGSVSTLKIQRTQQEDSAVYLCASSLVPGGNSYEQYFGPGTRLTVT.

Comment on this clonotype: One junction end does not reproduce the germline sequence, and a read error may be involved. The CDR3 DNA reads as TGTGCCACCAGCCAAGATTTTAGCGGGAGCTCTGTGGCCAACGTCCTGACTTTC. Amino acid sequence: CATSQDFSGSSVANVLTF. The V and J genes are TRBV4-2 and TRBJ2-6; TRBD2 agrees at 9 bases. Germline V gives CDR1 LGHNA, CDR2 YNFKEQ. This CDR3 contains 18 residues.

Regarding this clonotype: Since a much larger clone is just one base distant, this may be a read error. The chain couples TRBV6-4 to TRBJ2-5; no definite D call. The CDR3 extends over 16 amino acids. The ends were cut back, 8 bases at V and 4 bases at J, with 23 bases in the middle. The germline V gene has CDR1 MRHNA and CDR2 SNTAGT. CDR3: CASPGRATGIRETQYF. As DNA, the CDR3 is TGTGCCAGCCCCGGGCGAGCGACCGGAATCCGAGAGACCCAGTACTTC.

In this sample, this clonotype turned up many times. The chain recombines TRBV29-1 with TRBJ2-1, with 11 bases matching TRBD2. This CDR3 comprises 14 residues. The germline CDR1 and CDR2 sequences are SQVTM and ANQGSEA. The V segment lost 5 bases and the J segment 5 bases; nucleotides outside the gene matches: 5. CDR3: CSVKRLAGNNEQFF. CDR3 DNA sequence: TGCAGCGTTAAGAGACTAGCGGGAAACAATGAGCAGTTCTTC.

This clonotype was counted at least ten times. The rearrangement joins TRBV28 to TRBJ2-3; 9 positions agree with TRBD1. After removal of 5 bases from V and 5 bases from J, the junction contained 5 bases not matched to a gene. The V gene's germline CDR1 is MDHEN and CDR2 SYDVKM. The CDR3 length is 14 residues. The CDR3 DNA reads TGTGCCAGCAGTAGGGACAGGGCCAGAGATACGCAGTATTTT. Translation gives CASSRDRARDTQYF.